This T cell receptor beta chain comes out of a study of blood T cell repertoires in COVID-19. Germline V lookup: CDR1 SGHVS, CDR2 FQNEAQ. The CDR3 runs 15 residues. Trimming cost V 5 bases and J 6 bases; bases outside gene matches: 7. The assay was immunoSEQ multiplex PCR, and TCRdb's table has in-frame clones only and misses some. This sample has some 100,000 clones, with approximately 80% found just once. The chain combines TRBV7-8 with TRBJ2-1; 10 positions match TRBD2. The source of this sequence is a woman of 80 years or more with active or convalescent COVID-19. The sequenced material came from peripheral blood. DNA of the CDR3: TGTGCCAGCAGCCCCGGGACTAGCGCAACCAATGAGCAGTTCTTC. Its translation is CASSPGTSATNEQFF. Full variable domain (rest looked up from reference TRBV7-8 and TRBJ2-1): GAGVSQSPRYKVAKRGQDVALRCDPISGHVSLFWYQQALGQGPEFLTYFQNEAQLDKSGLPSDRFFAERPEGSVSTLKIQRTQQEDSAVYLCASSPGTSATNEQFFGPGTRLTVL.